This T cell receptor (beta chain) is from a study of T cells in localized non-small cell lung cancer (dated by TCRdb to the early 2020s). Study-level background: The study examined T cell repertoires in approximately 240 patients with early-stage NSCLC and compared tumors with uninvolved tumor-adjacent lungs. The cohort consisted of roughly 240 treatment-naive NSCLC patients whose localized lung tumors had been resected. Of the NSCLC patients, about 130 were male and 107 were female, and the mean age was approximately 64 years.

General findings and caveats noted by the study authors: Higher T cell density in blood was associated with longer overall survival, whereas higher clonality in adjacent lung was associated with shorter survival. Of the top 100 tumor clones, a median of approximately 60 were detected in paired uninvolved adjacent lung; about 28 were also among that lung's top 100. Because multi-region tumor sequencing was not done, intratumor heterogeneity could not be ruled out. Uninvolved tumor-adjacent lung showed the highest T cell clonality, higher than tumor, which suggests more focused antigenic responses in the adjacent lung. Since the design was exploratory, TCR variables were selected using unadjusted p-values with no false-discovery rate correction.

The immunoSEQ Assay was used to sequence TCR beta CDR3 regions from DNA. Per the authors' processing: To compute T cell density, TCR beta template counts were normalized to usable DNA, which was estimated by amplifying housekeeping genes. Using the preseqR package, richness was estimated by extrapolating to 120,000 templates for tissue samples and 400,000 templates for PBMC samples. Clonality was defined by subtracting Pielou's evenness from one. Differential abundance testing on productive amino-acid clonotypes, with a minimum total count of 5 and an alpha of 0.1, was used to identify tissue-enriched TCRs. The Jaccard Index and the Morisita Overlap Index were used to quantify repertoire overlap between compartments. GLIPH grouped TCR beta CDR3s together with public tetramer-defined viral CDR3s, and a viral motif had to include at least three viral sequences and also show V-gene enrichment. TCRdb took over this immuneACCESS table, retaining in-frame rearrangements with V and J assigned. Such tables are incomplete; in checked studies, under half of the missing clones stem from an unresolved V gene, and the remainder is unexplained. V and J calls and clone size follow that table, whereas D and trimming were derived from the DNA. The sample profile shows 90,000 to 95,000 clones; approximately 90% of them were found once. The ten largest clones add up to 4.1% of the sample.

The cysteine opens and the phenylalanine closes a CDR3 of 15 amino acids. Left in the record is the CDR3 DNA by itself, 45 bases read in frame from the first base. V lost 8 bases and J lost 5 bases, and the count of bases not matched to a germline gene is 10. The germline V gene yields SNHLY for CDR1 and FYNNEI for CDR2. Concerning this clone: The target of this receptor is not known. The record has no base qualities; no much larger clone is one base away.

At diagnosis, tumor, uninvolved tumor-adjacent lung and peripheral blood were collected and then preserved as a mix of FFPE and fresh-frozen material. Blood samples were analyzed as peripheral blood mononuclear cells for TCR repertoire profiling. The clonotype originates from a woman aged 40-69 years with stage II squamous cell lung carcinoma. In this chain, TRBV2 is recombined with TRBJ2-1, and 9 bases in between align with TRBD2. The sequenced sample was PBMCs, obtained before any cancer treatment. The nucleotide sequence is TGTGCCAGCCGTAGGCCTAGCGGGACAGACAATGAGCAGTTCTTC. It translates to CASRRPSGTDNEQFF. The CDR3, completed at both ends by the reference TRBV2 and TRBJ2-1 genes, gives the full variable domain EPEVTQTPSHQVTQMGQEVILRCVPISNHLYFYWYRQILGQKVEFLVSFYNNEISEKSEIFDDQFSVERPDGSNFTLKIRSTKLEDSAMYFCASRRPSGTDNEQFFGPGTRLTVL.